Following are 12 T cell receptor beta chains from one sample sequenced in a study of human T cells and chemical hapten exposure. Indicated time point: patch test 3, about 24 weeks after DPC sensitization. The treatment denotes: therapeutic diphenylcyclopropenone sensitization with weekly scalp DPC. Blood, whole and unfractionated, served as the source for total RNA extraction. TCRdb re-called the RACE reads with MiXCR, one entry per CDR3 protein. The sample lists about 39,000 distinct CDR3 sequences, roughly 13% occurring once. The sample consisted of whole blood, taken in connection with sensitization to the hapten diphenylcyclopropenone (DPC). The receptors were gathered from a woman aged 40 to 55 with alopecia areata. Some clones in this sample may be carry-over from other donors' samples.

This sequence joins TRBV9 and TRBJ2-5; weak D call: TRBD2 (6 bases). Germline assignment: CDR1 SGDLS and CDR2 YYNGEE. Trimming shortened V by 0 bases and J by 10 bases, and 13 bases separated the two germline ends. There are 13 residues in the CDR3. The CDR3 reads CASSVGGTGGQYF. The CDR3 DNA reads TGTGCCAGCAGCGTAGGAGGGACCGGGGGCCAGTACTTC.

The V gene is TRBV5-5, the J gene TRBJ2-7; D not certain. This CDR3 is built from 13 residues. Trimming shortened V by 2 bases and J by 9 bases, and 15 bases separated the two germline ends. Germline V gives CDR1 SGHKS, CDR2 YYEKEE (reference sequence). CDR3 sequence: CASSFGPQNGQYF. In nucleotides, the CDR3 is TGTGCCAGCAGCTTCGGACCCCAGAATGGGCAGTACTTC.

The J gene is TRBJ1-6, the V gene TRBV25-1; the D is unclear. Germline loops: CDR1 MGHDK, CDR2 SYGVNS. V lost 6 bases, J lost 9 bases, and 12 bases lay in between. The CDR3 runs to 13 residues. CDR3 coding DNA: TGTGCCAGCAGGGACTTGGAGGGTTCACCCCTCCACTTT. Protein sequence: CASRDLEGSPLHF.

This clonotype was seen many times. This sequence joins TRBV7-2 and TRBJ2-1; a possible D gene is TRBD2 (6 bases). The CDR3 consists of 15 residues. Germline V lookup: CDR1 SGHTA, CDR2 FQGNSA. V was clipped by 4 bases and J by 9 bases, with 19 bases between them. The chain's CDR3 is CASSSGDSGAGEQFF. The DNA of the CDR3 is TGTGCCAGCAGCTCCGGGGACTCCGGGGCGGGTGAGCAGTTCTTC.

The J gene is TRBJ1-6, the V gene TRBV11-2; 10 positions agree with TRBD1. The V segment lost 5 bases and the J segment 9 bases; nucleotides outside the gene matches: 16. The CDR3 has 18 amino acids. CDR1 and CDR2 (germline): SGHAT, FQNNGV. CDR3 in amino acids: CASSPFNDGTGAPSPLHF. CDR3 sequence (DNA): TGTGCCAGCAGCCCATTTAATGATGGGACAGGGGCACCTTCACCCCTCCACTTT.

This clonotype was detected many times. This sequence joins TRBV18 and TRBJ2-3, with 15 bases matching TRBD2. The ends lost 2 bases at V and 3 bases at J; junction bases unmatched: 0. The germline gives CDR1 KGHSH, CDR2 LQKENI. This CDR3 is 16 amino acids long. In nucleotides, the CDR3 is TGTGCCAGCTCACCAGGACTAGCGGGAGGGACAGATACGCAGTATTTT. Encoded protein: CASSPGLAGGTDTQYF.

This clonotype was seen a few times. This chain connects TRBV29-1 to TRBJ1-4; possible D gene TRBD1, 6 bases. Germline-derived CDR1 and CDR2 are SQVTM and ANQGSEA. The V gene lost 7 bases and the J gene lost 5 bases, with 17 bases spanning the gap. This CDR3 is 14 amino acids long. CDR3 sequence: CSASWGQENEKLFF. The CDR3 coding sequence is TGCAGCGCCTCCTGGGGGCAGGAGAATGAAAAACTGTTTTTT. The full variable domain, completed using reference TRBV29-1 and TRBJ1-4, is SAVISQKPSRDICQRGTSLTIQCQVDSQVTMMFWYRQQPGQSLTLIATANQGSEATYESGFVIDKFPISRPNLTFSTLTVSNMSPEDSSIYLCSASWGQENEKLFFGSGTQLSVL.

The chain links TRBV4-3 to TRBJ2-7; no definite D call. Germline CDR1 reads LGHNA; CDR2 reads YSLEER. This CDR3 has 13 residues. Trimming stripped 0 bases from V and 5 bases from J, with 8 bases between. CDR3 DNA: TGCGCCAGCAGCCAAGAGCCTTGGAACGAGCAGTACTTC. It translates to CASSQEPWNEQYF.

This clonotype was seen at least ten times. V gene TRBV5-1 combines with J gene TRBJ2-1; D tentatively reads TRBD1 or TRBD2 (6 bases each). The CDR3 runs to 14 residues. The V and J ends lost 0 bases and 14 bases respectively, with 18 bases between them. Per the germline V gene, CDR1 is SGHRS and CDR2 is YFSETQ. This CDR3 is CASSLGGTSGVEFF. CDR3 DNA sequence: TGCGCCAGCAGCTTGGGCGGGACATCCGGCGTAGAGTTCTTC.

On this clonotype itself: A much larger clone differs from this one at a single base, so this may be a read error. This sequence joins TRBV24-1 and TRBJ2-2; D may correspond to TRBD1 or TRBD2 (6 bases each). V lost 4 bases and J 5 bases, leaving 16 bases between the germline ends. Germline-derived CDR1 and CDR2 are KGHDR and SFDVKD. The CDR3 totals 16 residues. CDR3 protein: CATSDALGGETGELFF. The CDR3 nucleotides are TGTGCCACCAGTGACGCTTTGGGGGGCGAGACCGGGGAGCTGTTTTTT.

This clonotype was picked up many times. The chain combines TRBV2 with TRBJ1-1; D may be TRBD1 (6 bases). Deletions cut 0 bases from V and 6 bases from J, with 14 bases between. CDR3 length: 15 amino acids. Per germline, CDR1 SNHLY and CDR2 FYNNEI. CDR3 amino acids: CASSEAWTVHPEAFF. The CDR3 nucleotides read TGTGCCAGCAGTGAAGCCTGGACAGTTCATCCTGAAGCTTTCTTT.

This clonotype was observed a few times. V is TRBV2 and J is TRBJ1-5; D may be TRBD1 (5 bases). The CDR3 has 14 residues. The germline V gene has CDR1 SNHLY and CDR2 FYNNEI. The V end was cut by 3 bases, the J end by 8 bases, with 14 bases between. The CDR3 loop reads CASSDNGLGEPQHF. As DNA, the CDR3 is TGTGCCAGCAGTGATAATGGTTTGGGGGAGCCCCAGCATTTT.